Given below is one T cell receptor (beta chain) in context. The sample belongs to a study of blood T cell repertoires in COVID-19. CDR1 is SGHRS and CDR2 is YFSETQ in the germline V gene. This CDR3 has 14 amino acids. V was pared by 8 bases and J by 1 base, with 15 bases between. Ages ranged from about 18 to 89 years, with residence in fewer than 25 US areas. Original data processing: Amplified reference gene primers provided the basis for estimating nucleated cell counts. Measured with immunoSEQ multiplex PCR; TCRdb has only the in-frame clones, and not every one. V and J calls and clone size come straight from that table; D and trimming were deduced from the DNA. The data show over 200,000 clones, approximately 78% seen once.

The chain recombines TRBV5-1 with TRBJ1-1; D gene uncertain. Sequencing used PBMCs or T cells enriched from blood (not recorded which). The receptor was isolated from a man aged 35 to 55 who had recovered from COVID-19. The CDR3, as DNA: TGCGCCAGTACCAAGGATACAGCGAACACTGAAGCTTTCTTT. This encodes CASTKDTANTEAFF. The full variable domain, rest sourced from reference TRBV5-1 and TRBJ1-1, is KAGVTQTPRYLIKTRGQQVTLSCSPISGHRSVSWYQQTPGQGLQFLFEYFSETQRNKGNFPGRFSGRQFSNSRSEMNVSTLELGDSALYLCASTKDTANTEAFFGQGTRLTVV.